This note documents a single T cell receptor beta chain sequence. Only a few counts were recorded for this clonotype. No cognate antigen has been identified for it. Per-nucleotide qualities are absent, and no much larger clonotype sits a single base away. Trimming leaves V shorter by 3 bases and J shorter by 8 bases, with the junction holding 12 bases beyond the gene matches. Taken from the germline V gene (reference sequence), the CDR1 and CDR2 loops are LNHDA and SQIVND. Including the terminal cysteine and phenylalanine, the CDR3 comprises 16 residues. The entry retains the CDR3 DNA only, 48 bases that are in frame from base 1. The sample originates from a study of identical twins (dated by TCRdb to about 2016). A note on the overall study: The study deep-sequenced TCR alpha and beta repertoires from monozygotic twins, unrelated adults of various ages and cord blood to test whether fetal clonotypes persist. To rule out contamination, replicate twin experiments were performed at different times with different library preparation protocols. General study outcomes and caveats: Zero-insertion analyses could be partly confounded by invariant T cells such as MAIT and iNKT, although diverse VJ usage argued against such confounding for most clonotypes. The excess sharing between twins in beta out-of-frame sequences was weaker because fewer shared sequences reduced the signal-to-noise ratio. Because the same donors could not be followed over many years, the conclusions depended on cross-sectional statistical analysis. Abundant cord blood beta clonotypes carried fewer insertions; young adult naive repertoires showed a weaker similar trend, while memory repertoires showed none. Compared with coincidental sharing between unrelated individuals, out-of-frame TCR alpha sequences shared between twins had an excess of sequences with low generation probability. Recombination models systematically underestimated out-of-frame TCR alpha sharing in monozygotic twins but agreed with sharing between unrelated individuals.

The method was 5' RACE. TCRdb names Illumina HiSeq 2000 as the instrument used. Template switching added a universal primer binding site, and the final cDNA carried a unique molecular identifier that allowed TCR cDNA molecules to be counted accurately. Specific primers in the conserved constant-segment region were used to synthesize first-strand cDNA for TCR alpha and beta chains. Each cDNA library was double barcoded, with a SMART-Mk sample barcode plus Illumina barcodes, to control for contamination. TruSeq adapter sequences, together with Illumina sample barcodes, were added in two successive PCR steps. Sequencing of the TCR alpha and beta cDNA libraries was done on the Illumina HiSeq platform using custom primers. The study's processing was this. MiGEC processed the raw reads to extract unique molecular identifiers, while MiXCR was used to determine the CDR3 positions. Recombination models were inferred per individual with the repgenHMM and IGoR tools using an EM algorithm. Shared clonotype analysis was performed with the tcR package in R, normalizing sharing by the product of cloneset sizes. To study raw recombination without the effects of thymic and clonal selection, out-of-frame nonproductive sequences were analyzed. TCRdb trimmed the raw reads at Q25, called clones with MiXCR and kept productive beta chains. Duplicate CDR3 protein sequences are folded into a single record with the most common DNA and genes. The V and J calls were determined by TCRdb, not by the authors. This sample gives 100,000 to 110,000 distinct CDR3 sequences in total; under 7% of them show up just once. Approximately 12% of the sample rests with the top ten.

Every donor in the study was a healthy Caucasian. Miltenyi CD45RO+ enrichment and human naive T-cell isolation kits were used to isolate memory (CD45RO+) and naive T cells from PBMC. Sequencing used memory T cells sorted from blood. The cell subset or site label, as the study defines it: CD45RO+ enriched T cells. This TCR derives from a woman aged 50 to 60 in good health. This sequence uses TRBV19 and TRBJ2-1, with 8 middle bases fitting TRBD2. This receptor has the CDR3 CASSMFGAGGGYEQFF. DNA sequence: TGTGCCAGTAGTATGTTTGGGGCGGGAGGAGGTTATGAGCAGTTCTTC.